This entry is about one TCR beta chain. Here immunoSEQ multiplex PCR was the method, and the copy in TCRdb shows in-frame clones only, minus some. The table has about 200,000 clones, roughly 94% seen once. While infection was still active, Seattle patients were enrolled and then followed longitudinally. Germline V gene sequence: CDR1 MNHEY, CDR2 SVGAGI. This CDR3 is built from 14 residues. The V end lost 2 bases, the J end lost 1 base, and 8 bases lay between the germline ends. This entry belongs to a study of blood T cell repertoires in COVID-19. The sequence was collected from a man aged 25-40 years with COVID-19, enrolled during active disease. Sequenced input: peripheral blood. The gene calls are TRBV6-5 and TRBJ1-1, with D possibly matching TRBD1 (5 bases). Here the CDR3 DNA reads TGTGCCAGCAGTTACAAGGGGTGGAACACTGAAGCTTTCTTT. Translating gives CASSYKGWNTEAFF.